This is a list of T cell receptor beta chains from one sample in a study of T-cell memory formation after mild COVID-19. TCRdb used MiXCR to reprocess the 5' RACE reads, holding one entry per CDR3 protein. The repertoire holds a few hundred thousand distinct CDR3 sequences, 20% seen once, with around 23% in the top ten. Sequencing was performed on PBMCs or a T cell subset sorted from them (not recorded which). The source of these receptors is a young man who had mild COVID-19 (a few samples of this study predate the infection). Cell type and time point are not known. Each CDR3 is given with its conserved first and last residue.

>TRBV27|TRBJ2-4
CATRQGNLFKNIQYF
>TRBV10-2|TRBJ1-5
CASSEADRRQPQHF
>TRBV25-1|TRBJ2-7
CASSVTGGQGEQYF
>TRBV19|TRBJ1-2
CASSWSGKGYTF
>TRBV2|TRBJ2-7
CATQGTYEQYF
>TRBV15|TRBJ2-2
CATSREVTHTGELFF
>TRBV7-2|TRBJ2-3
CASTPETSRDTQYF
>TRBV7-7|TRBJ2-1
CASSSNELGSRYNEQFF
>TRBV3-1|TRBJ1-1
CASSQDRSFGHPNTEAFF
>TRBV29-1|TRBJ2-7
CSVERTESYEQYF
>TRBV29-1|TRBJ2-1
CSVEGGVGSGYNEQFF
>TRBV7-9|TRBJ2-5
CASSLTAGGKETQYF
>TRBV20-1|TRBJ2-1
CSAIKVNSYNEQFF
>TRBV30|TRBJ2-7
CAWSADRGYEQYF
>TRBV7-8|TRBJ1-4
CASSLASRQGHEKLFF
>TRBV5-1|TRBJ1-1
CASSFGEGAFF
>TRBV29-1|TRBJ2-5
CSVDGTGAETQYF
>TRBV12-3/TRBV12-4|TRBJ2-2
CASSPEDTGELFF
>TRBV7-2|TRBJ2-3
CASSRYQGGADTQYF
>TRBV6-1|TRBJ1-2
CASSEGPRNYGYTF
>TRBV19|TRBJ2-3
CASSIGPAPRDTQYF
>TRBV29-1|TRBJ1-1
CSVRVDQNTEAFF
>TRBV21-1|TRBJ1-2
CASTQTPRGGGYTF
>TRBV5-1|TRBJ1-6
CASSLRTGQGSPLHF
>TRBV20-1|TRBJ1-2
CSASPPGNPTYGYTF